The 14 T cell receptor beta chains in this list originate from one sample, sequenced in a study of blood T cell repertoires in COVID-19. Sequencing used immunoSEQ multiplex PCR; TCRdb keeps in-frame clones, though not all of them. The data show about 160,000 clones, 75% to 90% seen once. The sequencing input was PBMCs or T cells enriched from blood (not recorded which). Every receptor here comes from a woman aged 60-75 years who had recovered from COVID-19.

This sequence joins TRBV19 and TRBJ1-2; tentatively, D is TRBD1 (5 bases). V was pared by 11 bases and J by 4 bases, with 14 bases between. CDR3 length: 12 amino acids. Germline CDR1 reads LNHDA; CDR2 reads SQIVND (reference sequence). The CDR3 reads CAVGAGLYGYTF. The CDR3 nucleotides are TGTGCCGTAGGGGCAGGCCTCTATGGCTACACCTTC.

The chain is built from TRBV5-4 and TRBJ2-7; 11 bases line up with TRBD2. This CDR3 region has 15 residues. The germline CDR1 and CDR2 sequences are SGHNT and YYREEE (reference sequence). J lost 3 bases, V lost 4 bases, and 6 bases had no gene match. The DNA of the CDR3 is TGTGCCAGCAGCCATCCGACTAGCGGGGTCTACGAGCAGTACTTC. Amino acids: CASSHPTSGVYEQYF. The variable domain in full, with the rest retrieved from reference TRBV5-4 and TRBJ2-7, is ETGVTQSPTHLIKTRGQQVTLRCSSQSGHNTVSWYQQALGQGPQFIFQYYREEENGRGNFPPRFSGLQFPNYSSELNVNALELDDSALYLCASSHPTSGVYEQYFGPGTRLTVT.

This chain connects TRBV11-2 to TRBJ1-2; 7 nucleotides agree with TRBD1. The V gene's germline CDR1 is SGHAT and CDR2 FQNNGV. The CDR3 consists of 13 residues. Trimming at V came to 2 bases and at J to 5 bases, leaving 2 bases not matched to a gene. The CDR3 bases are TGTGCCAGCAGCTTACAACAGGGGTATGGCTACACCTTC. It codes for CASSLQQGYGYTF.

The DNA of the CDR3 is TGTGCCAGCAGTTACCAGATGAACACTGAAGCTTTCTTT. Its protein product is CASSYQMNTEAFF. This rearrangement joins TRBV6-5 to TRBJ1-1, with D uncertain. Germline lookup yields CDR1 MNHEY and CDR2 SVGAGI. CDR3 length: 13 amino acids. Deletions cut 2 bases from V and 0 bases from J, with 4 bases between.

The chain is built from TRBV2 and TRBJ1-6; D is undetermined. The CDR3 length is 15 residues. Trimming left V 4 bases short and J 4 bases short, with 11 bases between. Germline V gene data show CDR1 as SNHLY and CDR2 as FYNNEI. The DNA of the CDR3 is TGTGCCAGCAGTGCTGACTATTCTTATAATTCACCCCTCCACTTT. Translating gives CASSADYSYNSPLHF.

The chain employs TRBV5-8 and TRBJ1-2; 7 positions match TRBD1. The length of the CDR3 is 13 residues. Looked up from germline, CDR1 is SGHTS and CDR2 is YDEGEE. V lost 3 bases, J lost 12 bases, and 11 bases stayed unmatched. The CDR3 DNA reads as TGTGCCAGCAGCTCGGACCCAGGGGGTCGGAACACCTTC. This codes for CASSSDPGGRNTF.

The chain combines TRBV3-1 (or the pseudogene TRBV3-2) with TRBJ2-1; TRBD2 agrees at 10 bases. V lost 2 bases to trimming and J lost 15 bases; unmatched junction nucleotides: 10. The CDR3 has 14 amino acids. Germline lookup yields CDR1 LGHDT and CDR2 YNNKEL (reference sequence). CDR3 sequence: CASSQLSGGGLLFF. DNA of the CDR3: TGTGCCAGCAGCCAATTAAGCGGGGGGGGCTTGTTGTTCTTC.

The CDR3 here is CASSLGGSGEKYEQYF. The CDR3 nucleotides are TGTGCCAGCAGCTTAGGAGGTAGCGGGGAGAAGTACGAGCAGTACTTC. The chain joins TRBV7-8 to TRBJ2-7; TRBD2 matches at 8 bases. The CDR3 is made up of 16 amino acids. Per the germline V gene, CDR1 is SGHVS and CDR2 is FQNEAQ. J gave up 4 bases and V 1 base, and 9 bases lay outside the gene matches.

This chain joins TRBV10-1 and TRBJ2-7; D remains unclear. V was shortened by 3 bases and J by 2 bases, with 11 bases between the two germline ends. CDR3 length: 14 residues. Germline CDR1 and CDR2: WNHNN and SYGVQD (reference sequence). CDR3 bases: TGCGCCAGCAGTGACACCGGTTCTACCTACGAGCAGTACTTC. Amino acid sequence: CASSDTGSTYEQYF.

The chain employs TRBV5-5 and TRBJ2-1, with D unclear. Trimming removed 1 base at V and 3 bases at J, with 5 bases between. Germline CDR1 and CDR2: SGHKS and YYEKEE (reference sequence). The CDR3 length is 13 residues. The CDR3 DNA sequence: TGTGCCAGCAGCTTGACAGACTACAATGAGCAGTTCTTC. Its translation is CASSLTDYNEQFF.

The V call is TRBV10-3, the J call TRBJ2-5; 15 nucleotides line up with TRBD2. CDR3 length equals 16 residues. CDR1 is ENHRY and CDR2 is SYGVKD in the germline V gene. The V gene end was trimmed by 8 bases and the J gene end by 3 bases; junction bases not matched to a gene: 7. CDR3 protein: CAISWTSGGEKETQYF. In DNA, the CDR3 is TGTGCCATCTCCTGGACTAGCGGGGGGGAAAAAGAGACCCAGTACTTC.

CDR3 nucleotides: TGTGCTAGTGGTCCTGACTCGGCCCCGAACTATGGCTACACCTTC. The encoded protein is CASGPDSAPNYGYTF. The chain is built from TRBV12-5 and TRBJ1-2; unclear D gene. The V gene lost 5 bases and the J gene lost 2 bases, with 15 bases spanning the gap. The length of the CDR3 is 15 residues. Germline-derived CDR1 and CDR2 are LGHNT and FRNRAP. Based on the CDR3 plus reference TRBV12-5 and TRBJ1-2, the full variable domain is DARVTQTPRHKVTEMGQEVTMRCQPILGHNTVFWYRQTMMQGLELLAYFRNRAPLDDSGMPKDRFSAEMPDATLATLKIQPSEPRDSAVYFCASGPDSAPNYGYTFGSGTRLTVV.

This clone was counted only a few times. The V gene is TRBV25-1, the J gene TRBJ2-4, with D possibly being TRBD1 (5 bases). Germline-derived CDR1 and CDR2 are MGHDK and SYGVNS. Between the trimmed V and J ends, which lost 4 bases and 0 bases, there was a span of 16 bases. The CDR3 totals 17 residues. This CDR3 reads CASSGLNQGLAKNIQYF. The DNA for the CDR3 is TGTGCCAGCAGTGGTCTCAACCAGGGTTTAGCCAAAAACATTCAGTACTTC.

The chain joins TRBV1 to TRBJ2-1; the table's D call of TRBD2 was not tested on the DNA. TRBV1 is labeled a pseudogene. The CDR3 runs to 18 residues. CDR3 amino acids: CTSSQETGGSPGWNEQFF. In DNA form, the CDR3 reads TGCACCAGCAGCCAAGAGACGGGGGGGTCCCCTGGTTGGAATGAGCAGTTCTTC.